This T cell receptor (beta chain) was recovered during a study of CD8+CD57+ T cells in acquired aplastic anemia. Across the study: Across the sorted CD4+ and CD8+ cells, DNA amounts averaged roughly 3.5 ug. Read counts for CD4+ cells (from healthy donors) averaged about 10.8 million. Study results and caveats: Between patients and controls, CD8+ Simpson's diversity did not vary significantly. Found in both controls and patients were almost 30 CD8+ CDR3 sequences.

Genomic DNA, serving as template, underwent TCR beta VDJ and CDR3 profiling. Via MiXCR, TCRdb re-called the reads, giving one row per CDR3 protein. The sample has under 200,000 distinct CDR3 sequences; around 45% are singletons. Between the trimmed V and J ends, which lost 4 bases and 6 bases, there was a span of 16 bases. Germline CDR1 LGHDT, CDR2 YNNKEL (reference sequence). The CDR3 is 14 amino acids. In this sample, this clonotype turned up a few times. Its antigen remains unidentified. This chain joins TRBV3-1 and TRBJ2-7; tentatively, D is TRBD1 or TRBD2 (5 bases each). Sequencing was carried out using sorted CD4+, CD8+, or CD8+CD57+ T cells (not recorded which) from PBMCs. The TCR comes from a human donor in good health. CDR3 amino acids: CASSPGPHYVEQYF. Written as DNA, the CDR3 is TGTGCCAGCAGCCCGGGACCCCACTACGTCGAGCAGTACTTC.